This T cell receptor (beta chain) came from a study of blood T cell repertoires in COVID-19 (dated by TCRdb to about 2020). Context from the whole study: Collaborator samples came from the United States, Italy and Spain and covered acute and convalescent phases of COVID-19. Deeply sampled blood TCRbeta repertoires from subjects exposed to, actively infected with, or recovered from COVID-19 were included in the dataset. The samples were drawn from two sources: the first 160 participants of the ongoing ImmuneRACE study, and 1,254 subjects contributed by 6 global collaborators. Sample metadata almost always included a de-identified subject ID, COVID-19 status, age in years and sex. Where HLA class I and class II types were available, the types were taken from metadata supplied by the sample provider, not from assay-based typing. The repertoires were made available in a free public database intended to serve as a resource for research on the immune response to SARS-CoV-2. The material from the prospective study consisted of cDNA or gDNA derived from T cells, B-cell-depleted T cells, or PBMCs. Study-wide conclusions, independent of this receptor: How much clinical and demographic metadata was included differed by source and by participant, and the metadata was provided uncurated.

In the prospective study, participants were about 18 to 100 years old, resided in about two dozen geographic areas of the United States, and were enrolled through a virtual design. Cohort assignment in the prospective study relied on participant-reported clinical history from a screening survey and a study questionnaire. ImmuneRACE Cohort 3 recovered participants were defined by two consecutive negative NP/OP PCR tests, healthcare professional clearance, or symptom resolution. Each participant in the prospective study had whole blood, serum and a nasopharyngeal or oropharyngeal swab collected by mobile phlebotomists. Prospective study participants could optionally give additional blood draws and questionnaires over an approximately two-month period. Before DNA extraction, prospective study blood samples were shipped either frozen or at room temperature. In the case of this clone: This clone's antigen is unknown. No much larger clonotype is one base removed from it; base qualities were not supplied.

The immunoSEQ Assay, a bias-controlled multiplex PCR, was used to amplify TCRbeta CDR3 regions from genomic DNA. From the authors' description of their analysis: Within the assay, amplification of reference gene primers was used to estimate how many nucleated cells each sample contained. Sequence reads were collapsed and filtered to measure the absolute abundance of every unique TCRbeta CDR3 rearrangement. For each sample, productive Simpson clonality was calculated by taking the square root of Simpson's diversity index across productive rearrangements. Drawn from immuneACCESS, this table holds only the in-frame rearrangements with V and J called that TCRdb kept. Clones are partly lost; checked studies trace under half to an unresolved V gene and leave the rest unexplained. The V and J calls and clone size come from that table; D and trimming were worked out from the DNA. The sample contains under 450,000 clones, about 88% of them found a single time. The top ten clonotypes cover 3% of the sample.

The TCR sequence derives from a young woman who had recovered from COVID-19. Sequencing was performed on PBMCs or T cells enriched from blood (not recorded which).

CDR3 loop: CASSETGRETQYF. In nucleotides, the sequence is TGCGCCAGCAGTGAAACAGGGCGAGAGACCCAGTACTTC. This chain joins TRBV10-2 to TRBJ2-5; TRBD1 might be the D gene, on 6 matching bases. Including the terminal cysteine and phenylalanine, the CDR3 comprises 13 residues. Only the CDR3 DNA stays, 39 bases, in frame from base 1. In the germline V gene, CDR1 corresponds to WSHSY and CDR2 to SAAADI. Deletion took 3 bases off V and 4 bases off J, with a span of 9 bases between the germline ends.